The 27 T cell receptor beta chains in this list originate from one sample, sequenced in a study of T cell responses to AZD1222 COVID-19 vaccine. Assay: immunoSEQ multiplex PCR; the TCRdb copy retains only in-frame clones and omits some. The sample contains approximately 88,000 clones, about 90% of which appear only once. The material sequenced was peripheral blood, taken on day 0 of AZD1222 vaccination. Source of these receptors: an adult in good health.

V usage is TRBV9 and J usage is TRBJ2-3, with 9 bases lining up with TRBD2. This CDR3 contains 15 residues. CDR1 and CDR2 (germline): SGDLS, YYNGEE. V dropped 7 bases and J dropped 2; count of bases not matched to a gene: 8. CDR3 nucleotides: TGTGCCAGCCAAGTAGCGGGAGCCCCCACAGATACGCAGTATTTT. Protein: CASQVAGAPTDTQYF.

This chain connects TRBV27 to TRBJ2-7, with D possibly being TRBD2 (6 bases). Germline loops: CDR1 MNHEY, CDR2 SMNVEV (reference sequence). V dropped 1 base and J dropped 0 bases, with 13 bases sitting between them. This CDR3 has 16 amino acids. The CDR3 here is CASSLFGGTYSYEQYF. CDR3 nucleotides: TGTGCCAGCAGTTTATTTGGGGGGACTTACTCCTACGAGCAGTACTTC.

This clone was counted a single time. This CDR3 reads CASSLAIGSMNTEAFF. The CDR3 DNA reads TGCGCCAGCAGCTTGGCCATCGGCAGCATGAACACTGAAGCTTTCTTT. The V gene is TRBV5-1, the J gene TRBJ1-1; no firm D call. V was trimmed by 0 bases and J by 0 bases, leaving 12 bases between them. Germline CDR1 is SGHRS and CDR2 is YFSETQ. The CDR3 sequence is 16 residues long.

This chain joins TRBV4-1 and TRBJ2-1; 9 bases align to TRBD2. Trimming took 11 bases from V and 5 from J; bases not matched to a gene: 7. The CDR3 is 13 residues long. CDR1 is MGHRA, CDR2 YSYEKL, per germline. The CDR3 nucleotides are TGCGCCTCATCTAGCGGGATAGACAATGAGCAGTTCTTC. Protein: CASSSGIDNEQFF.

The CDR3 bases are TGCGCCAGCAGCTTGCGTCCGGGAGGCACAGATACGCAGTATTTT. Residues: CASSLRPGGTDTQYF. The chain joins TRBV5-1 to TRBJ2-3, with D possibly TRBD2 on 6 matching bases. Germline CDR1 reads SGHRS; CDR2 reads YFSETQ. The CDR3 has 15 amino acids. V was clipped by 1 base and J by 1 base, with 10 bases between them.

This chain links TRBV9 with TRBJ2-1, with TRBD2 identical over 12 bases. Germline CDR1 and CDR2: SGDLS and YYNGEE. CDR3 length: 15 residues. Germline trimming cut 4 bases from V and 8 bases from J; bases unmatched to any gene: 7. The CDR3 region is CASSLFGLAGYEQFF. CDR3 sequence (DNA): TGTGCCAGCAGCCTTTTCGGACTAGCGGGATATGAGCAGTTCTTC.

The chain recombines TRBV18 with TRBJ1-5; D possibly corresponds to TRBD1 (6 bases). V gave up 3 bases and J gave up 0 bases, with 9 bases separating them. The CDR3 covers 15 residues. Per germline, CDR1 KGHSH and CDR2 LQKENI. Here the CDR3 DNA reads TGTGCCAGCTCACCGGGGGACATTAGCAATCAGCCCCAGCATTTT. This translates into CASSPGDISNQPQHF.

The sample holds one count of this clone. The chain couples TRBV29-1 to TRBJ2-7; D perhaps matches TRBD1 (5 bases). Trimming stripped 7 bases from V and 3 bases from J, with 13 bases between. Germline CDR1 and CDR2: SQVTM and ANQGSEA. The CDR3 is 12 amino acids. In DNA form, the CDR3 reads TGCAGCGCAGAGACAGACAGCTACGAGCAGTACTTC. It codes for CSAETDSYEQYF.

In DNA form, the CDR3 reads TGTGCCAGTAGTATAAGCTCTGGAAACACCATATATTTT. This translates into CASSISSGNTIYF. The chain is built from TRBV19 and TRBJ1-3; D is undetermined. The CDR3 has 13 amino acids. The V end lost 2 bases, the J end lost 0 bases, and 2 bases lay between the germline ends. Germline V gene data show CDR1 as LNHDA and CDR2 as SQIVND (reference sequence). Supplemented by reference TRBV19 and TRBJ1-3, the full variable domain reads DGGITQSPKYLFRKEGQNVTLSCEQNLNHDAMYWYRQDPGQGLRLIYYSQIVNDFQKGDIAEGYSVSREKKESFPLTVTSAQKNPTAFYLCASSISSGNTIYFGEGSWLTVV.

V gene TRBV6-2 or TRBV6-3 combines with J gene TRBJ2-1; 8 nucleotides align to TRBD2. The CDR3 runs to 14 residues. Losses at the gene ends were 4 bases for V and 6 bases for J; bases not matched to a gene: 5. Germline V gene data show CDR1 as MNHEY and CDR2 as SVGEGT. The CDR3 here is CASSLRGLVNEQFF. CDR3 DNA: TGTGCCAGCAGTTTAAGGGGACTAGTCAATGAGCAGTTCTTC.

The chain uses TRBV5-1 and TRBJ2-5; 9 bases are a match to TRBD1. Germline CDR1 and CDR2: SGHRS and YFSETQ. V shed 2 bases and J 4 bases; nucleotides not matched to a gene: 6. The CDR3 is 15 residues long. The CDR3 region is CASSFGQGLGETQYF. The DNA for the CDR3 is TGCGCCAGCAGCTTCGGACAGGGGTTGGGAGAGACCCAGTACTTC.

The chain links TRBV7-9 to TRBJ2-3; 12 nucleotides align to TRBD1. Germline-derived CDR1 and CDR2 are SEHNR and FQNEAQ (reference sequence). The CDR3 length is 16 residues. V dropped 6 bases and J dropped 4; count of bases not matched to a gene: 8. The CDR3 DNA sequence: TGTGCCAGCAGTCGACACGGGACAGGGGGCGCAGATACGCAGTATTTT. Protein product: CASSRHGTGGADTQYF.

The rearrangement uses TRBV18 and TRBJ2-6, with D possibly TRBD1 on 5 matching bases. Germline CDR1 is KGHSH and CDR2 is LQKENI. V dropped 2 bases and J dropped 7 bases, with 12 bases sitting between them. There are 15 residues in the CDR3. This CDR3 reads CASSPDLQGANVLTF. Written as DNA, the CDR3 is TGTGCCAGCTCACCAGACCTTCAGGGCGCCAACGTCCTGACTTTC.

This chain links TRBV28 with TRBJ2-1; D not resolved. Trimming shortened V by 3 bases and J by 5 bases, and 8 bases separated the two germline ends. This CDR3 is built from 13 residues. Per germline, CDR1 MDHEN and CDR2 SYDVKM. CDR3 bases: TGTGCCAGCAGTTTTGGCTACCACAATGAGCAGTTCTTC. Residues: CASSFGYHNEQFF.

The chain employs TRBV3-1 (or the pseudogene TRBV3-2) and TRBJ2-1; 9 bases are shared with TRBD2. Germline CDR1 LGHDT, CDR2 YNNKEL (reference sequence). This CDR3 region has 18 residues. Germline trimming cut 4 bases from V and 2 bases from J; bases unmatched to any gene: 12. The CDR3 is CASSPGSSGISPYNEQFF. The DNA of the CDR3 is TGTGCCAGCAGCCCGGGGTCTAGCGGGATAAGCCCCTACAATGAGCAGTTCTTC.

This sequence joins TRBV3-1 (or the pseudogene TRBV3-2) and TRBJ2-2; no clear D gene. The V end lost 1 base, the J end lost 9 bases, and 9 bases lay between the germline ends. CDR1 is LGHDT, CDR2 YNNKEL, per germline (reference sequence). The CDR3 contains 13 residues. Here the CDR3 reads CASSQGLTRELFF. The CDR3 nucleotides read TGTGCCAGCAGCCAAGGGCTTACCAGGGAGCTGTTTTTT.

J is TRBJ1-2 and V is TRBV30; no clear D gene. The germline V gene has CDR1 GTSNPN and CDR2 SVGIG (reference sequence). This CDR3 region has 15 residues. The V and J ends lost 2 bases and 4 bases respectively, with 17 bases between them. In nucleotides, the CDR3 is TGTGCCTGGAGTCCAACTTGGCCCGAACGCTATGGCTACACCTTC. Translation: CAWSPTWPERYGYTF.

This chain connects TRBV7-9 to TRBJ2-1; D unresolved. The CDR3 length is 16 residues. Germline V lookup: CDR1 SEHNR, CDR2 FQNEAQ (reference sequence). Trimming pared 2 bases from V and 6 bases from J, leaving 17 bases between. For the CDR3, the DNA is TGTGCCAGCAGCTTAATCTTAAGCGCGATCGGCAATGAGCAGTTCTTC. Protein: CASSLILSAIGNEQFF.

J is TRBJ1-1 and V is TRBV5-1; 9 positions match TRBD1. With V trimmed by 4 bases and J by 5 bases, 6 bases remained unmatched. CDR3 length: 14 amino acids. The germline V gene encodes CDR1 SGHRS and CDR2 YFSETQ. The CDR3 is CASSTDRGRTEAFF. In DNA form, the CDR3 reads TGCGCCAGCAGCACGGACAGGGGACGAACTGAAGCTTTCTTT.

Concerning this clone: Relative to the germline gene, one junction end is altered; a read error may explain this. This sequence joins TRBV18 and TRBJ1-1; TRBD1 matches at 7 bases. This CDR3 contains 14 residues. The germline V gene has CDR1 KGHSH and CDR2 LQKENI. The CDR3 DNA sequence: TGTGCCAGCTCACCACAACAGGGGAACGCTGAAGCTTTCTTT. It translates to CASSPQQGNAEAFF.

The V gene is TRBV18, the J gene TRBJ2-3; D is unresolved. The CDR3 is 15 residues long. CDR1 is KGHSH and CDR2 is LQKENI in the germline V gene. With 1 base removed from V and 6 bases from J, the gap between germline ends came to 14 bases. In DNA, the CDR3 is TGTGCCAGCTCACCACTGGTCGGTGCATTTGATACGCAGTATTTT. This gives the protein CASSPLVGAFDTQYF.

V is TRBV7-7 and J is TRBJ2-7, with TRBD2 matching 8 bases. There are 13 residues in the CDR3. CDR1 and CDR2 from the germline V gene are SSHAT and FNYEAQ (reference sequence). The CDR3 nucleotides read TGTGCTAGCGCGATAGGACGGGGGGGAGAGCAGTACTTC. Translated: CASAIGRGGEQYF.

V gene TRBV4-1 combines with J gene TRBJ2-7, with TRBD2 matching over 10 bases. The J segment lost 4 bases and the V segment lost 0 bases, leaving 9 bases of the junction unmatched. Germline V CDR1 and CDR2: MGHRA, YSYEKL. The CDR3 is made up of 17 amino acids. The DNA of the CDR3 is TGCGCCAGCAGCCAAGAGGCGGAGCGGGAGGGCGATTACGAGCAGTACTTC. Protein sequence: CASSQEAEREGDYEQYF.

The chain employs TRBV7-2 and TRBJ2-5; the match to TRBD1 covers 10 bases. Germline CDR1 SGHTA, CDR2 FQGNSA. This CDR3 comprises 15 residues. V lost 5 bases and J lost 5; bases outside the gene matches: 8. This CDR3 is CASSTPGQGRETQYF. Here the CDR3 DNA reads TGTGCCAGCAGCACACCGGGACAGGGGCGGGAGACCCAGTACTTC.

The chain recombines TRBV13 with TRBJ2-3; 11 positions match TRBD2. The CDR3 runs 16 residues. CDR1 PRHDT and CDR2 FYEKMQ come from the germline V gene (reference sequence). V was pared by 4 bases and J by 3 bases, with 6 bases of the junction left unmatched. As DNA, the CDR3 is TGTGCCAGCAGCTCCTCGACTAGCGGGATAACAGATACGCAGTATTTT. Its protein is CASSSSTSGITDTQYF.

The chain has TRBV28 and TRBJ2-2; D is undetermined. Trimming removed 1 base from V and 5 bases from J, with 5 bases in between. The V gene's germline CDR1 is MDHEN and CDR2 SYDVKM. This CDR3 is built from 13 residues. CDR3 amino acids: CASSLYETGELFF. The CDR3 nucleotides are TGTGCCAGCAGTTTATACGAGACCGGGGAGCTGTTTTTT.

CDR3 nucleotide sequence: TGTGCCACACGGGGGACAGGGAATACCTACGAGCAGTACTTC. It is translated as CATRGTGNTYEQYF. This chain uses TRBV28 with TRBJ2-7; 9 nucleotides match TRBD1. Germline V gene lookup returns CDR1 MDHEN and CDR2 SYDVKM. This CDR3 is built from 14 residues. With 10 bases clipped from V and 2 bases from J, the junction kept 9 bases outside the gene matches. Based on the CDR3 plus reference TRBV28 and TRBJ2-7, the full variable domain is DVKVTQSSRYLVKRTGEKVFLECVQDMDHENMFWYRQDPGLGLRLIYFSYDVKMKEKGDIPEGYSVSREKKERFSLILESASTNQTSMYLCATRGTGNTYEQYFGPGTRLTVT.